This T cell receptor (beta chain) is drawn from a study of tumor-infiltrating lymphocytes in primary liver carcinoma. Study as a whole: Men and women, 30 to 69 years of age, made up the patients. Lesions, classed as T1-T3 N0M0, spanned roughly 4 to 10 cm across.

TCR beta cDNA came from around 500 ng total RNA, primed with a constant-region primer. Three rounds of nested multiplex PCR with slightly modified ARM-PCR produced TCR beta libraries. With TRBV1-TRBV30 forward primers and a C-beta reverse primer, the first two PCR rounds were run for approximately 10 cycles each. TCRdb called the multiplex PCR reads again in MiXCR, with one record for every CDR3 protein. The sample holds over 250,000 distinct CDR3 sequences, nearly 60% seen once. Germline V gives CDR1 ENHRY, CDR2 SYGVKD. This CDR3 has 12 amino acids. They got blood RNA out of unsorted whole blood and also pulled out germline DNA. Study-level findings and limits: Against blood, tumors held a significantly higher top-250-clone fraction (p = 0.039).

For this clonotype: What it binds is unknown. A much bigger clone sits one base away, suggesting this may be a read error.

Source material: peripheral blood. This chain uses TRBV10-3 with TRBJ1-1; no firm D call. This clonotype was sampled from a woman aged 25 to 45 with primary liver carcinoma and hepatitis B virus infection. The CDR3 DNA follows: TGTGCCATCAGTGACGCCTCGGGGAGCGCTTCCTTT. Translating it yields CAISDASGSASF.